This section outlines one TCR beta chain sequence together with its context. Its specificity is not known. This entry comes from a study of OX40 agonist ivuxolimab in advanced cancers. Study-wide background: Ivuxolimab, an antibody acting as an agonist of OX40 (CD134), was used to treat patients. Melanoma, hepatocellular carcinoma, head and neck or renal cell cancer occurred in dose-escalation patients. Whole-study findings and limits: Relative to CD4+ cells, CD8+ T cells on average had more expanded clones.

After removal of 0 bases from V and 1 base from J, the junction contained 3 bases not matched to a gene. The CDR3 has 17 residues. The germline V gene encodes CDR1 LGHNA and CDR2 YNFKEQ. The method was immunoSEQ multiplex PCR; TCRdb's version includes in-frame clones alone and lacks a portion of them. The sample yields roughly 25,000 clones, approximately 80% seen once. The clonotype was recovered from an adult with an advanced solid tumor such as melanoma, head and neck, liver or kidney cancer. The chain recombines TRBV4-2 with TRBJ2-3; the match to TRBD2 covers 11 bases. This sample comprised CD4+ or CD8+ T cells sorted from blood, obtained in a trial of the OX40 agonist ivuxolimab. CDR3 sequence reads: CASSQDQTSGGTDTQYF. The CDR3 region has the DNA TGTGCCAGCAGCCAAGATCAGACTAGCGGGGGCACAGATACGCAGTATTTT.